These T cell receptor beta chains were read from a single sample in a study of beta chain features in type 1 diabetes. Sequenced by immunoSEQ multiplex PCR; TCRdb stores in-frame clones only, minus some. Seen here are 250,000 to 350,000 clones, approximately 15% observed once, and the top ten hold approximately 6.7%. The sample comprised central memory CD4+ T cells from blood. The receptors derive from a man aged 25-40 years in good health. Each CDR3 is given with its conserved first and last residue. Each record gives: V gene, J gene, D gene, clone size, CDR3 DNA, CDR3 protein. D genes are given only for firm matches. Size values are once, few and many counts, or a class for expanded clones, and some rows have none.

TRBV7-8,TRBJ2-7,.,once,TGTGCCAGCAGCTTAGCGGGCCTATTTTCCGAGCAGTACTTC,CASSLAGLFSEQYF
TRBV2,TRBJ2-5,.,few,TGTGCCAGCAAGGAGGTAGAGACCCAGTACTTC,CASKEVETQYF
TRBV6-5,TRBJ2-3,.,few,TGTGCCAGCAGTGAAGTGGCCACAGATACGCAGTATTTT,CASSEVATDTQYF
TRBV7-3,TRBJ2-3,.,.,TGTGCCAGCAGCTTAGGCGAGAGGACCGCGCAGTATTTT,CASSLGERTAQYF
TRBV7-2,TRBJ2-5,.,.,TGTGCCAGCAGCGCCATGGACAGACAGACCCAGTACTTC,CASSAMDRQTQYF
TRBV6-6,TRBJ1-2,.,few,TGTGCCAGCAGAGACAGGTGGGCGGAGGGCTACACCTTC,CASRDRWAEGYTF
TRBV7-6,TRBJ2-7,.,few,TGTGCCAGCAGCCCAGAGACTTATTACTCCGAGCAGTACTTC,CASSPETYYSEQYF
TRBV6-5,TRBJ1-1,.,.,TGTGCCAGCACCCTTACCCTCGCCGGACTGGCTTTCTTT,CASTLTLAGLAFF
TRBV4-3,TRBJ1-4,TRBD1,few,TGCGCCAGCAGCCAAGGTCAGACAGGGTATGAAAAACTGTTTTTT,CASSQGQTGYEKLFF
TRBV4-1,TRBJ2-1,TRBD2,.,TGCGCCAGCAGCCGGGGACTACCACGGGGGAATGAGCAGTTCTTC,CASSRGLPRGNEQFF
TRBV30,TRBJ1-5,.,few,TGTGCCTGGAGTGTGAGTTCTTCGGTCTTTAGCAATCAGCCCCAGCATTTT,CAWSVSSSVFSNQPQHF
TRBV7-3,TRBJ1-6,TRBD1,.,TGTGCCAGCAGCAGCGACAGGGGGATCGAGTCACCCCTCCACTTT,CASSSDRGIESPLHF
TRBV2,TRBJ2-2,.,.,TGTGCCAGCATTCGGGGTTGGAACACCGGGGAGCTGTTTTTT,CASIRGWNTGELFF
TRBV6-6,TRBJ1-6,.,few,TGTGCCAGCAGTGATTTTTATTTTGTGTTT,CASSDFYFVF
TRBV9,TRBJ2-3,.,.,TGTGCCAGCAGCGTAGCTTCCGGGGGCGCAGATACGCAGTATTTT,CASSVASGGADTQYF
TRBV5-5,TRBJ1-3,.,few,TGTGCCAGCAGCTTGGAGGCGGGAAACACCATATATTTT,CASSLEAGNTIYF
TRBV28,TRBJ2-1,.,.,TGTGCCAGCAGTTTCCCAGGGAGGAGTAATGAGCAGTTCTTC,CASSFPGRSNEQFF
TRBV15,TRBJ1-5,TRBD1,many,TGTGCCACCAGCAGAGAGACAGGGGGCCGGACCCAGCATTTT,CATSRETGGRTQHF
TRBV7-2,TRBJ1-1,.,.,TGTGCCAGCAGCTTAGATCGGGCAGGGAACACTGAAGCTTTCTTT,CASSLDRAGNTEAFF
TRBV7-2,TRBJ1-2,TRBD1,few,TGTGCCAGCAGCCTAGGGACTGGGACAGGGACTAACTATGGCTACACCTTC,CASSLGTGTGTNYGYTF
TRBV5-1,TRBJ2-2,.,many,TGCGCCAGCAGCTTGGGTGCTACGAACACCGGGGAGCTGTTTTTT,CASSLGATNTGELFF
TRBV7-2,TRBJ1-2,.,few,TGTGCCAGCAGCGCTGTAGGATTTTTCTATGGCTACACCTTC,CASSAVGFFYGYTF
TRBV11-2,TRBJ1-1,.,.,TGTGCCAGCAGCTCTTTACAGGGAGAAACTGAAGCTTTCTTT,CASSSLQGETEAFF
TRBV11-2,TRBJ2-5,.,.,TGTGCCAGCAGCTTCCCAACATCAGGGGTCGGGGAGACCCAGTACTTC,CASSFPTSGVGETQYF
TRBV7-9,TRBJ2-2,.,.,TGTGCCAGCAGCTTAAGTCAGTCCGGGGAGCTGTTTTTT,CASSLSQSGELFF
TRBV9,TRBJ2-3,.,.,TGTGCCAGCAGCGCCCCTTCTAGAGATACGCAGTATTTT,CASSAPSRDTQYF
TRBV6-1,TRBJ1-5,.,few,TGTGCCAGCAGTGTATCACAGGCCAATCAGCCCCAGCATTTT,CASSVSQANQPQHF
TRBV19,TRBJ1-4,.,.,TGTGCCAGTAGTCAGGACAGACGGGGGCTGTTTTTT,CASSQDRRGLFF
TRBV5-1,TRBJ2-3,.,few,TGCGCCAGCAGCTTGTGGAACAGGGACTTCACAGATACGCAGTATTTT,CASSLWNRDFTDTQYF
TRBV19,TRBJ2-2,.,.,TGTGCCACTACGGACTCAAGACCGAACACCGGGGAGCTGTTTTTT,CATTDSRPNTGELFF
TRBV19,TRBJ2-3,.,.,TGTGCCAGCGGGCGTACTTTGAGGAATACGCAGTATTTT,CASGRTLRNTQYF
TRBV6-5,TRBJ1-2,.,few,TGTGCCAGCTCCACAGGGATGAGGGGCTACACCTTC,CASSTGMRGYTF
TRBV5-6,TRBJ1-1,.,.,TGTGCCAGCAGCTTGGGGATTAGGAACACTGAAGCTTTCTTT,CASSLGIRNTEAFF
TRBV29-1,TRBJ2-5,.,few,TGCAGCGTCCGCGAACCCCACGGGACCCAGTACTTC,CSVREPHGTQYF
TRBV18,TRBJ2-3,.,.,TGTGCCAGCTCACCACTCCGGGTCGGTGGGGATACGCAGTATTTT,CASSPLRVGGDTQYF
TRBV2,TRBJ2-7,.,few,TGTGCCAGCAGTGGCGGCAGGGGGGCCTACGAGCAGTACTTC,CASSGGRGAYEQYF
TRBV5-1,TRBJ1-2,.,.,TGCGCCAGCAGCTTGGAGCCAGGAAGTAACTATGGCTACACCTTC,CASSLEPGSNYGYTF
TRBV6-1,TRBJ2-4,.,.,TGTGCCAGCAGTGAAGGGGGAGGGGGAAACATTCAGTACTTC,CASSEGGGGNIQYF
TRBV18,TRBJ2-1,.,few,TGTGCCAGCTCACCGCTAAGAGGACAGTCGAGCTCCTACAATGAGCAGTTCTTC,CASSPLRGQSSSYNEQFF
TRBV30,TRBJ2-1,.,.,TGTGCCTGGAGTCCCAGGGTGGGCTTTGACAATGAGCAGTTCTTC,CAWSPRVGFDNEQFF
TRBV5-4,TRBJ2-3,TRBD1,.,TGTGCCAGCAGCTTAGGGACAGGAGACACAGATACGCAGTATTTT,CASSLGTGDTDTQYF
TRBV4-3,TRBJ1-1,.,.,TGCGCCAGCAGCCAGGGGGCGCTTAACACTGAAGCTTTCTTT,CASSQGALNTEAFF
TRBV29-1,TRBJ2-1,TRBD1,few,TGCAGCGTTAGCCAGGGGGCGGGGAATGAGCAGTTCTTC,CSVSQGAGNEQFF
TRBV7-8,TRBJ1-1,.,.,TGTGCCAGCAGCTTAGCTCGGGGAGGCGAAGCTTTCTTT,CASSLARGGEAFF
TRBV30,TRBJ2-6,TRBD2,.,TGTGCCTGGAGTGGACTAGCGGGAGGTCCTGGGGCCAACGTCCTGACTTTC,CAWSGLAGGPGANVLTF
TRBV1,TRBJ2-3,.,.,TGCACCAGCAGACCCTGCCAAACCCCGGGTGACACAGATACGCAGTATTTT,CTSRPCQTPGDTDTQYF
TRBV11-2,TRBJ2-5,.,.,TGTGCCAGCAGCTTATCCAGGGAGACCCAGTACTTC,CASSLSRETQYF
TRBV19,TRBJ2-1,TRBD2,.,TGTGCCAGTAGCCGACTAGCGGGAACCTACAATGAGCAGTTCTTC,CASSRLAGTYNEQFF
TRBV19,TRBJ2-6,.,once,TGTGCCAGTAGTGAACAGCCATCTGGGGCCAACGTCCTGACTTTC,CASSEQPSGANVLTF
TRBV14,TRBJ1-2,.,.,TGTGCCAGCAGCCAAGGCCCTATAGGGGGCTACACCTTC,CASSQGPIGGYTF